This TCR beta chain was recorded in a study of blood T cell repertoires in COVID-19. The protocol was immunoSEQ multiplex PCR, while the TCRdb copy is restricted to in-frame clones and leaves out a portion. The profile shows nearly 60,000 clones, approximately 87% of them singletons. The junction had 2 bases not matched to a gene; V was cut back by 3 bases and J by 4 bases. The CDR3 extends over 14 amino acids. Germline V gives CDR1 LNHDA, CDR2 SQIVND (reference sequence). J is TRBJ2-1 and V is TRBV19, with 8 nucleotides matching TRBD1. Material for sequencing was peripheral blood. The receptor was isolated from a middle-aged man with active COVID-19. CDR3: CASSIGQGYNEQFF. DNA for the CDR3: TGTGCCAGTAGTATTGGACAGGGTTACAATGAGCAGTTCTTC.